The present entry profiles one T cell receptor beta chain with its context. Its target is unknown. The length of the CDR3 is 13 residues. Per germline, CDR1 SNHLY and CDR2 FYNNEI. Deletions cut 2 bases from V and 9 bases from J, with 13 bases between. Sequencing used immunoSEQ multiplex PCR; TCRdb keeps in-frame clones, though not all of them. The repertoire holds about 100,000 clones, with around 87% as singletons. The data belong to a study of T cell responses to AZD1222 COVID-19 vaccine. Whole-study results and caveats: Repertoire collection took place solely once the T cell response had peaked. Recipients of AZD1222 seropositive at baseline numbered only five or six.

Second-dose timings of about 4 or about 12 weeks were pooled. Sequences were derived from peripheral blood, sampled 28 days after the second AZD1222 dose. J is TRBJ1-2 and V is TRBV2, with D uncertain. This sequence was found in an adult who received the AZD1222 COVID-19 vaccine. The DNA for the CDR3 is TGTGCCAGCAGTGAACGACGGGAACTCAGCTACACCTTC. Translated, it gives CASSERRELSYTF.